The TCR beta chain described here comes from a study of T cells in Graves' hyperthyroidism and ophthalmopathy. TCR beta CDR3 regions were amplified from RNA. The primer set for the first-round RT-PCR of the TCR CDR3 was HTBI. From the multiplex PCR reads, TCRdb called clonotypes with MiXCR, one entry per CDR3 protein. This table holds approximately 600,000 distinct CDR3 sequences, under 20% found once. Germline trimming cut 10 bases from V and 0 bases from J; bases unmatched to any gene: 10. This CDR3 spans 17 amino acids. Germline V gene data show CDR1 as SNHLY and CDR2 as FYNNEI. Recently diagnosed hyperthyroidism of less than 2 months' duration affected patients aged 18 to 65.

This clonotype was sampled from a woman aged 30 to 39 with Graves' hyperthyroidism. The specimen was blood. The chain couples TRBV2 to TRBJ2-6, with 9 bases that match TRBD1. The CDR3 loop is CAKDRGSIFSGANVLTF. CDR3 bases: TGTGCCAAGGACAGGGGAAGCATCTTCTCTGGGGCCAACGTCCTGACTTTC.